These 19 T cell receptor beta chains share one sample of origin, sequenced in a study of post-analysis software for immune sequencing data. Study-wide points: Among 5 or 6 TRBV segments more frequent in patients than controls were TRBV5-6, TRBV5-1 and TRBV20-1.

Their cognate antigens are unknown. Unique molecular identifiers were present in the TCR beta cDNA libraries. TCRdb reanalysed the PCR reads using MiXCR and keeps one entry per CDR3 protein. The table records about half a million distinct CDR3 sequences, roughly 45% of them present only once. Sequencing used blood. These receptors came from a girl aged 10-17 years with multiple sclerosis.

There are a few counts of this clonotype. The J gene is TRBJ2-6, the V gene TRBV5-1, with a weak D call TRBD2 (6 bases). V dropped 0 bases and J dropped 2 bases, with 9 bases sitting between them. CDR3 length: 16 residues. Germline V gives CDR1 SGHRS, CDR2 YFSETQ. The CDR3 DNA follows: TGCGCCAGCAGCTTGGGTAGCGGACCTGGGGCCAACGTCCTGACTTTC. Its translation is CASSLGSGPGANVLTF.

V is TRBV20-1 and J is TRBJ2-5; unclear D gene. The CDR3 length is 12 residues. Trimming removed 3 bases from V and 2 bases from J, with 7 bases in between. Germline CDR1 is DFQATT and CDR2 is SNEGSKA (reference sequence). The CDR3 loop reads CSASSFQETQYF. For the CDR3, the DNA is TGCAGTGCTAGTTCCTTTCAAGAGACCCAGTACTTC.

This sequence joins TRBV2 and TRBJ2-7, with D possibly TRBD1 on 6 matching bases. Between the trimmed V and J ends, which lost 4 bases and 2 bases, there was a span of 12 bases. Germline CDR1 SNHLY, CDR2 FYNNEI. The CDR3 length is 14 residues. Here the CDR3 DNA reads TGTGCCAGCAGTGGAGACAGGTTGCCCTACGAGCAGTACTTC. It is translated as CASSGDRLPYEQYF.

Turning to this clonotype: A much larger clone is a single base away; this may be a read error. The CDR3 region is CASSLTSGASVLTF. Written as DNA, the CDR3 is TGTGCCAGCAGCTTAACCTCTGGGGCCAGCGTCCTGACTTTC. The chain carries TRBV7-8 and TRBJ2-6; D might be TRBD1 (5 bases). The CDR3 totals 14 residues. From germline, CDR1 is SGHVS and CDR2 FQNEAQ.

This chain connects TRBV27 to TRBJ2-7, with D unresolved. Germline V gives CDR1 MNHEY, CDR2 SMNVEV (reference sequence). The CDR3 loop spans 14 amino acids. Trimming removed 0 bases from V and 4 bases from J, with 10 bases in between. The CDR3 DNA is TGTGCCAGCAGTTTATCGTGGCAGCCTTACGAGCAGTACTTC. This codes for CASSLSWQPYEQYF.

With respect to this clonotype: A read error may produce the germline difference seen at one junction end. J is TRBJ1-1 and V is TRBV5-1; 9 positions match TRBD1. This CDR3 comprises 16 residues. CDR1 is SGHRS, CDR2 YFSETQ, per germline. The CDR3 coding sequence is TGCGCCAGCAGCGAGAGGACAGGGGTTGAGCTCGCTGAGGCTTTCTTT. Encoded protein: CASSERTGVELAEAFF.

Details on this clonotype: The junction departs from the called germline gene at one end, perhaps through a read error. V usage is TRBV27 and J usage is TRBJ2-3; D might be TRBD2 (5 bases). Germline values: CDR1 MNHEY, CDR2 SMNVEV (reference sequence). The CDR3 is made up of 16 amino acids. As DNA, the CDR3 is TGTGCCCGCAGTGGTCAGGTGGGGAGACAAACAGATACGCAGTATTTT. As protein: CARSGQVGRQTDTQYF.

This chain uses TRBV3-1 with TRBJ2-1; no clear D. Germline CDR1 is LGHDT and CDR2 is YNNKEL (reference sequence). The CDR3 covers 13 residues. Trimming stripped 3 bases from V and 4 bases from J, with 7 bases between. CDR3 residues: CASSQVRYNEQFF. CDR3 DNA sequence: TGTGCCAGCAGCCAGGTTCGGTACAATGAGCAGTTCTTC.

This sequence joins TRBV28 and TRBJ2-3; TRBD2 aligns across 7 bases. The CDR3 is 15 amino acids. The V and J ends lost 5 bases and 1 base, in that order; junction bases with no gene match: 6. Germline V gene data show CDR1 as MDHEN and CDR2 as SYDVKM. This chain's CDR3 is CASSPRTRRTDTQYF. The CDR3 region has the DNA TGTGCCAGCAGTCCCCGGACTAGGCGCACAGATACGCAGTATTTT.

This clonotype was picked up a small number of times. CDR3 nucleotide sequence: TGTGCCAGCAGTGAATTAGGCACTGAAGCTTTCTTT. Translated: CASSELGTEAFF. The gene calls are TRBV25-1 and TRBJ1-1; D remains unclear. Trimming left V 1 base short and J 4 bases short, with 4 bases between. This CDR3 is built from 12 residues. CDR1 is MGHDK and CDR2 is SYGVNS in the germline V gene. The complete variable domain, with remaining parts taken from reference TRBV25-1 and TRBJ1-1, reads EADIYQTPRYLVIGTGKKITLECSQTMGHDKMYWYQQDPGMELHLIHYSYGVNSTEKGDLSSESTVSRIRTEHFPLTLESARPSHTSQYLCASSELGTEAFFGQGTRLTVV.

This clonotype appeared a few times. The V gene is TRBV10-3, the J gene TRBJ2-7; no clear D. The germline CDR1 and CDR2 sequences are ENHRY and SYGVKD. This CDR3 has 16 amino acids. Between the trimmed V and J ends, which lost 0 bases and 0 bases, there was a span of 12 bases. CDR3 coding DNA: TGTGCCATCAGTGAGTCGGGCAGGTCCGGCTCCTACGAGCAGTACTTC. This gives the protein CAISESGRSGSYEQYF.

This chain joins TRBV20-1 and TRBJ2-1; unclear D gene. The V end was cut by 4 bases, the J end by 1 base, with 8 bases between. The CDR3 spans 13 residues. Germline assignment: CDR1 DFQATT and CDR2 SNEGSKA (reference sequence). The DNA of the CDR3 is TGCAGTGCTACGGTGGGTTCCTACAATGAGCAGTTCTTC. Protein sequence: CSATVGSYNEQFF.

The chain links TRBV3-1 to TRBJ2-4; D gene unclear. The end of the DNA is better explained by TRBJ2-7, so the J call may be wrong. Germline values: CDR1 LGHDT, CDR2 YNNKEL (reference sequence). The CDR3 has 16 residues. The CDR3 loop is CASSQGWERTHYEQYF. In DNA, the CDR3 is TGTGCCAGCAGCCAGGGCTGGGAACGAACCCACTACGAGCAGTACTTC.

There are many counts of this clonotype. V and J are TRBV24-1 and TRBJ2-7, with D perhaps matching TRBD1 (5 bases). The CDR3 extends over 13 amino acids. V lost 5 bases to trimming and J lost 7 bases, with 14 bases between them. The germline V gene has CDR1 KGHDR and CDR2 SFDVKD. The CDR3: CATSGAGIGEQYF. The CDR3 DNA reads TGTGCCACCAGTGGGGCAGGGATCGGGGAGCAGTACTTC.

This clonotype has just a few counts. A read error is possible here, since a much larger clone lies one base away. V usage is TRBV6-5 and J usage is TRBJ2-7, with unresolved D. Germline V lookup: CDR1 MNHEY, CDR2 SVGAGI. This CDR3 region has 11 residues. V shed 6 bases and J shed 0 bases, with 3 bases lying between them. In DNA, the CDR3 is TGTGCCAGCAGATTCTCCTACGAGCAGTACTTC. Its protein product is CASRFSYEQYF.

This clonotype has at least ten counts. CDR3 nucleotide sequence: TGTGCCAGCAGTTACTCGACGGGGTCTGAGTACTTC. This encodes CASSYSTGSEYF. The chain uses TRBV6-2 or TRBV6-3 and TRBJ2-7, with D maybe TRBD2 (5 bases). The CDR3 spans 12 residues. Trimming took 0 bases from V and 11 from J, leaving 11 bases between them. Germline-derived CDR1 and CDR2 are MNHEY and SVGEGT.

CDR3 residues: CASSLTGREQYF. The CDR3 DNA reads TGTGCCAGCAGCTTGACAGGTCGCGAGCAGTACTTC. The chain carries TRBV7-3 and TRBJ2-4, with D perhaps TRBD1 (6 bases). The J call may be in error: the DNA end matches TRBJ2-7 better. The CDR3 spans 12 residues. The V gene's germline CDR1 is SGHTA and CDR2 FQGTGA.

Regarding this clonotype: A much larger clone differs by one base, so this may be a read error. The CDR3 end shows no conserved phenylalanine or tryptophan, and so a read error is likely. The V gene is TRBV20-1, the J gene TRBJ2-7; TRBD1 agrees at 9 bases. Germline-derived CDR1 and CDR2 are DFQATT and SNEGSKA (reference sequence). The CDR3 loop spans 13 amino acids. J was trimmed by 3 bases and V by 2 bases; bases with no gene match: 2. The CDR3 sequence: CSARWDRDYEQYC. The CDR3 DNA follows: TGCAGTGCTAGATGGGACAGGGACTACGAGCAGTACTGC.

V is TRBV5-1 and J is TRBJ2-7, with TRBD1 identical over 9 bases. V was pared by 4 bases and J by 3 bases, with 8 bases of the junction left unmatched. CDR1 is SGHRS, CDR2 YFSETQ, per germline. The length of the CDR3 is 15 residues. CDR3 bases: TGCGCCAGCAGCCTCCGGGGACAGGGACTCTACGAGCAGTACTTC. Translated, it gives CASSLRGQGLYEQYF. The full variable domain, in which reference TRBV5-1 and TRBJ2-7 provide the parts outside the CDR3, is KAGVTQTPRYLIKTRGQQVTLSCSPISGHRSVSWYQQTPGQGLQFLFEYFSETQRNKGNFPGRFSGRQFSNSRSEMNVSTLELGDSALYLCASSLRGQGLYEQYFGPGTRLTVT.